The 24 T cell receptor beta chains below come from one sample, sequenced in a study of graft-versus-host responses after intestinal transplantation. For these TCRs, the target antigens are not known. TCRdb's table, derived via immunoSEQ multiplex PCR, lists solely in-frame clones and lacks some. Here the sample spans 95,000 to 110,000 clones, approximately 90% being singletons. Specimen: unstimulated CD4+ T cells sorted from spleen or lymph node cells, collected before transplant. These receptor sequences come from a human donor who was the organ donor for an intestinal transplant.

The chain employs TRBV7-3 and TRBJ2-1; 10 nucleotides agree with TRBD2. The CDR3 spans 16 residues. CDR1 is SGHTA, CDR2 FQGTGA, per germline. After removal of 4 bases from V and 3 bases from J, the junction contained 6 bases not matched to a gene. The CDR3 is CASSSSGLAVYNEQFF. CDR3 sequence (DNA): TGTGCCAGCAGCTCATCCGGACTAGCGGTCTACAATGAGCAGTTCTTC.

To note about this clone: The junction and the germline gene differ at one end; a read error may be behind it. The sample has other DNA sequences that encode this CDR3 too. The V and J genes are TRBV19 and TRBJ1-3; 8 bases match TRBD1. This CDR3 spans 15 amino acids. Germline-derived CDR1 and CDR2 are LNHDA and SQIVND (reference sequence). CDR3 DNA sequence: TGTGCCAGTAGTACCTGGACAGGGAACGGGAACACCATATACTTT. It yields the protein CASSTWTGNGNTIYF.

V and J are TRBV5-1 and TRBJ1-3, with D possibly TRBD1 on 6 matching bases. V lost 0 bases, J lost 0 bases, and 10 bases lay in between. The CDR3 loop spans 16 amino acids. Germline values: CDR1 SGHRS, CDR2 YFSETQ. The CDR3 DNA follows: TGCGCCAGCAGCTTGGCAGACAGGTTCTCTGGAAACACCATATATTTT. Its translation is CASSLADRFSGNTIYF.

The chain employs TRBV11-2 and TRBJ1-1, with D unclear. Trimming cost V 0 bases and J 3 bases, with 11 bases left between them. Looked up from germline, CDR1 is SGHAT and CDR2 is FQNNGV. The CDR3 runs 15 residues. The CDR3 DNA follows: TGTGCCAGCAGCTTAGATGGGGATGGTTACACTGAAGCTTTCTTT. It encodes CASSLDGDGYTEAFF.

The chain carries TRBV6-4 and TRBJ1-1; 8 positions agree with TRBD1. V was clipped by 6 bases and J by 9 bases; unmatched bases: 9. The germline V gene encodes CDR1 MRHNA and CDR2 SNTAGT. The CDR3 totals 13 residues. The CDR3 DNA is TGTGCCAGCAGCGCTCACAGGGGGACTAAAGCTTTCTTT. It is translated as CASSAHRGTKAFF.

The CDR3 sequence is CASSVGPSGNTIYF. The CDR3 nucleotides are TGTGCCAGCAGCGTCGGACCTTCTGGAAACACCATATATTTT. The chain couples TRBV11-2 to TRBJ1-3; D is unresolved. CDR1 SGHAT and CDR2 FQNNGV come from the germline V gene. CDR3 length equals 14 residues. The V gene lost 5 bases and the J gene lost 1 base, with 9 bases spanning the gap. Looking up the rest from reference TRBV11-2 and TRBJ1-3 gives the full variable domain: EAGVAQSPRYKIIEKRQSVAFWCNPISGHATLYWYQQILGQGPKLLIQFQNNGVVDDSQLPKDRFSAERLKGVDSTLKIQPAKLEDSAVYLCASSVGPSGNTIYFGEGSWLTVV.

The V and J genes are TRBV7-9 and TRBJ1-2; 7 bases are a match to TRBD1. This CDR3 is built from 15 residues. Unmatched junction bases numbered 4, after V lost 1 base and J lost 2 bases. CDR1 is SEHNR, CDR2 FQNEAQ, per germline (reference sequence). CDR3 sequence: CASSLVGRGNYGYTF. In DNA form, the CDR3 reads TGTGCCAGCAGCTTAGTAGGCAGGGGGAACTATGGCTACACCTTC.

The J gene is TRBJ2-5, the V gene TRBV6-1, with TRBD2 matching over 8 bases. From germline, CDR1 is MNHNS and CDR2 SASEGT. The CDR3 loop spans 13 amino acids. The V segment lost 7 bases and the J segment 5 bases; nucleotides outside the gene matches: 6. The CDR3 DNA sequence: TGTGCCAGCACCTCGGGGGGGCTTGAGACCCAGTACTTC. Amino acid sequence: CASTSGGLETQYF.

The V and J genes are TRBV11-3 and TRBJ2-3; no reliable D call. V lost 3 bases to trimming and J lost 2 bases, with 6 bases between them. CDR1 and CDR2 from the germline V gene are SGHNT and YENEEA. This CDR3 has 13 amino acids. CDR3 loop: CASSFAATDTQYF. CDR3 DNA: TGTGCCAGCAGCTTCGCCGCCACAGATACGCAGTATTTT.

This clone was recorded only once. The chain employs TRBV25-1 and TRBJ1-1; D is perhaps TRBD1 (6 bases). The CDR3 runs 15 residues. The germline V gene encodes CDR1 MGHDK and CDR2 SYGVNS. With 6 bases removed from V and 1 base from J, the gap between germline ends came to 15 bases. CDR3 nucleotide sequence: TGTGCCAGCAGAAACTCCCAGGGGCGGAACACTGAAGCTTTCTTT. It is translated as CASRNSQGRNTEAFF.

The rearrangement uses TRBV9 and TRBJ2-3; 10 bases map to TRBD2. The CDR3 is 16 residues long. The germline CDR1 and CDR2 sequences are SGDLS and YYNGEE. J gave up 3 bases and V 3 bases, and 7 bases lay outside the gene matches. The CDR3 spells CASSAGLAGATDTQYF. The CDR3 nucleotides read TGTGCCAGCAGCGCCGGGCTAGCGGGGGCTACAGATACGCAGTATTTT.

This clone was seen a single time. In DNA, the CDR3 is TGTGCCAGCAGTGAAGGACCTCTAAATTCACCCCTCCACTTT. Its protein product is CASSEGPLNSPLHF. The chain recombines TRBV25-1 with TRBJ1-6; no clear D. Germline V gene lookup returns CDR1 MGHDK and CDR2 SYGVNS. Trimming removed 2 bases at V and 7 bases at J, with 9 bases between. The CDR3 is made up of 14 amino acids. Full variable domain (remainder filled in from reference TRBV25-1 and TRBJ1-6): EADIYQTPRYLVIGTGKKITLECSQTMGHDKMYWYQQDPGMELHLIHYSYGVNSTEKGDLSSESTVSRIRTEHFPLTLESARPSHTSQYLCASSEGPLNSPLHFGNGTRLTVT.

The rearrangement uses TRBV6-5 and TRBJ1-2; 8 nucleotides align to TRBD1. The CDR3 length is 14 residues. The V and J ends lost 6 bases and 6 bases, in that order; junction bases with no gene match: 9. The germline gives CDR1 MNHEY, CDR2 SVGAGI. CDR3 bases: TGTGCCAGCAGAGCCGGGACAGGAGGTCATGGCTACACCTTC. Translating it yields CASRAGTGGHGYTF.

This chain connects TRBV5-1 to TRBJ1-2; 12 bases agree with TRBD1. Germline CDR1 reads SGHRS; CDR2 reads YFSETQ. The CDR3 covers 15 residues. The V gene end was trimmed by 4 bases and the J gene end by 4 bases; junction bases not matched to a gene: 5. The CDR3 DNA reads TGCGCCAGCAGCGCGGCGGGACAGGGGGCCTATGGCTACACCTTC. Amino acid sequence: CASSAAGQGAYGYTF.

CDR3 DNA sequence: TGTGCCAGCAGTGACTGGCAGCCCCTACCCGAGCAGTACTTC. It specifies CASSDWQPLPEQYF. This chain links TRBV2 with TRBJ2-7, with no clear D. Germline V gene data show CDR1 as SNHLY and CDR2 as FYNNEI. CDR3 size: 14 residues. V was cut by 3 bases and J by 6 bases, with 15 bases left in between.

Remarks on this clone: An end of the junction does not agree with germline; a read error may underlie this. The chain employs TRBV10-1 and TRBJ2-7; 8 positions match TRBD1. The germline V gene has CDR1 WNHNN and CDR2 SYGVQD (reference sequence). CDR3 size: 10 residues. Written as DNA, the CDR3 is TGCGCCAGCATTAGGACAGGGAGAGACTTC. Translated, it gives CASIRTGRDF.

This chain links TRBV7-6 with TRBJ1-3, with D possibly being TRBD1 (6 bases). The CDR3 spans 19 residues. From germline, CDR1 is SGHVS and CDR2 FNYEAQ. V shed 1 base and J shed 6 bases, with 25 bases lying between them. DNA for the CDR3: TGTGCCAGCAGCTTAGGGGGGGCCCGGACCACAGGCCCGAAAAACACCATATATTTT. Protein: CASSLGGARTTGPKNTIYF. Full variable domain (remainder filled in from reference TRBV7-6 and TRBJ1-3): GAGVSQSPRYKVTKRGQDVALRCDPISGHVSLYWYRQALGQGPEFLTYFNYEAQQDKSGLPNDRFSAERPEGSISTLTIQRTEQRDSAMYRCASSLGGARTTGPKNTIYFGEGSWLTVV.

The rearrangement joins TRBV5-3 to TRBJ1-1; D gene unclear. TRBV5-3 has ORF status, its function being uncertain. The CDR3 spans 11 residues. The germline V and J ends were trimmed by 10 bases and 5 bases, with 12 bases remaining between them. The CDR3, as DNA: TGTGCCGCGCCCAGTTTGACTGAAGCTTTCTTT. Translated, it gives CAAPSLTEAFF.

The rearrangement links TRBV6-6 to TRBJ2-5, with D possibly TRBD1 on 5 matching bases. The germline V and J ends were trimmed by 3 bases and 8 bases, with 19 bases remaining between them. CDR3 length: 15 amino acids. CDR1 and CDR2 from the germline V gene are MNHNY and SVGAGI (reference sequence). CDR3 sequence (DNA): TGTGCCAGCAGTTATACGGCTCCAGGGTTGGTAACCCAGTACTTC. This encodes CASSYTAPGLVTQYF.

CDR3: CASSRQDLYEQYF. Here the CDR3 DNA reads TGTGCCAGCAGTCGACAGGACCTCTACGAGCAGTACTTC. The chain links TRBV2 to TRBJ2-7; a possible D gene is TRBD1 (6 bases). The length of the CDR3 is 13 residues. Germline V gene lookup returns CDR1 SNHLY and CDR2 FYNNEI. V was trimmed by 5 bases and J by 3 bases, leaving 11 bases between them.

The chain joins TRBV9 to TRBJ2-7; 8 nucleotides match TRBD2. CDR1 is SGDLS and CDR2 is YYNGEE in the germline V gene. V was clipped by 0 bases and J by 5 bases; unmatched bases: 10. The CDR3 covers 16 residues. The CDR3 spells CASSVVSGGGRNEQYF. The CDR3 DNA follows: TGTGCCAGCAGCGTAGTGTCGGGGGGCGGGAGGAACGAGCAGTACTTC.

V usage is TRBV6-9 and J usage is TRBJ2-6, with 8 bases identical to TRBD2. The CDR3 is made up of 16 amino acids. Germline CDR1 and CDR2: MNHGY and SVAAGI. V lost 6 bases to trimming and J lost 0 bases; unmatched junction nucleotides: 4. CDR3 region: CASRERGFSGANVLTF. CDR3 sequence (DNA): TGTGCCAGCAGAGAGCGGGGGTTCTCTGGGGCCAACGTCCTGACTTTC.

The chain joins TRBV2 to TRBJ2-1; TRBD2 aligns across 7 bases. The germline gives CDR1 SNHLY, CDR2 FYNNEI. Trimming removed 7 bases from V and 3 bases from J; junction bases left unmatched: 6. The CDR3 has 14 residues. The CDR3 region is CASNSREGYNEQFF. CDR3 DNA sequence: TGTGCCAGCAATTCGAGGGAGGGCTACAATGAGCAGTTCTTC.

This chain connects TRBV19 to TRBJ1-1; the D is unclear. Germline CDR1 and CDR2: LNHDA and SQIVND (reference sequence). CDR3 length: 15 amino acids. Trimming took 6 bases from V and 1 from J, leaving 15 bases between them. This CDR3 reads CASSLDVAGNTEAFF. The CDR3, as DNA: TGTGCCAGTAGCTTGGACGTGGCAGGGAACACTGAAGCTTTCTTT. The whole variable domain, remainder taken from reference TRBV19 and TRBJ1-1, is DGGITQSPKYLFRKEGQNVTLSCEQNLNHDAMYWYRQDPGQGLRLIYYSQIVNDFQKGDIAEGYSVSREKKESFPLTVTSAQKNPTAFYLCASSLDVAGNTEAFFGQGTRLTVV.